The source of this T cell receptor (beta chain) is a study of T cells in Graves' hyperthyroidism and ophthalmopathy. TCR beta CDR3 sequences were amplified from RNA transcripts. TCR CDR3 underwent first-round RT-PCR with the HTBI primer set. TCRdb itself ran the multiplex PCR reads through MiXCR, one entry per CDR3 protein. The repertoire includes about 520,000 distinct CDR3 sequences, around 20% of them detected once, and about 25% sits in the top ten. CDR3 length: 16 residues. The germline CDR1 and CDR2 sequences are DFQATT and SNEGSKA (reference sequence). With 5 bases removed from V and 3 bases from J, the gap between germline ends came to 22 bases. The table lists this clonotype with many counts. Its antigen is unknown. General observations from the study: Ophthalmopathy was distinguished from stable hyperthyroidism by 13 V-J signatures.

Stable Graves' hyperthyroidism denoted no ophthalmopathy progression over 18 months. Subjects aged 18 to 65 presented with newly diagnosed hyperthyroidism of less than 2 months' duration. Material: blood. This chain uses TRBV20-1 with TRBJ2-5; possibly TRBD1 for D (6 bases). The TCR originated in a man between 18 and 29 years old with Graves' hyperthyroidism. The CDR3 sequence is CSARRPGRTEEETQYF. In DNA form, the CDR3 reads TGCAGTGCTCGACGTCCGGGACGGACAGAGGAAGAGACCCAGTACTTC.